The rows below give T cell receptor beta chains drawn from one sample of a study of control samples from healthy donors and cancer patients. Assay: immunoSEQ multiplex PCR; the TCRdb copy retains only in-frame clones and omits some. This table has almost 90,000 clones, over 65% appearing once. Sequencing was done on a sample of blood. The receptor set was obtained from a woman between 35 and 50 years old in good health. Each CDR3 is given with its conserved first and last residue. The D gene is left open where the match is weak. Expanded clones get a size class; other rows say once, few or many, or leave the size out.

CDR3 protein: CASSQVSAERQETQYF
CDR3 DNA: TGTGCCAGCAGCCAAGTTAGCGCGGAACGTCAAGAGACCCAGTACTTC
J gene: TRBJ2-5
D gene: -
V gene: TRBV4-2
clone size: -

CDR3 protein: CSVEELGQAHTEAFF
CDR3 DNA: TGCAGCGTTGAAGAGCTGGGCCAGGCCCACACTGAAGCTTTCTTT
J gene: TRBJ1-1
D gene: -
V gene: TRBV29-1
clone size: -

CDR3 protein: CASSPLGGAWNTEAFF
CDR3 DNA: TGTGCCAGCTCACCATTAGGGGGGGCCTGGAACACTGAAGCTTTCTTT
J gene: TRBJ1-1
D gene: -
V gene: TRBV18
clone size: -

CDR3 protein: CASSPQGRETQYF
CDR3 DNA: TGTGCCAGCAGCCCTCAGGGTCGGGAGACCCAGTACTTC
J gene: TRBJ2-5
D gene: -
V gene: TRBV7-9
clone size: few

CDR3 protein: CASTYGGGALHF
CDR3 DNA: TGTGCCAGCACCTATGGCGGAGGGGCCCTCCACTTT
J gene: TRBJ1-6
D gene: -
V gene: TRBV12-3/TRBV12-4
clone size: -

CDR3 protein: CAWSEGQGLQPQHF
CDR3 DNA: TGTGCCTGGAGCGAGGGACAGGGGCTTCAGCCCCAGCATTTT
J gene: TRBJ1-5
D gene: TRBD1
V gene: TRBV30
clone size: -

CDR3 protein: CASSQVWGQNYGYTF
CDR3 DNA: TGCGCCAGCAGCCAAGTATGGGGGCAAAACTATGGCTACACCTTC
J gene: TRBJ1-2
D gene: -
V gene: TRBV4-3
clone size: -

CDR3 protein: CATRPQGWSNQPQHF
CDR3 DNA: TGTGCCACCAGACCACAGGGATGGTCGAATCAGCCCCAGCATTTT
J gene: TRBJ1-5
D gene: -
V gene: TRBV2
clone size: -

CDR3 protein: CAWSPMDTYNQPQHF
CDR3 DNA: TGTGCCTGGAGTCCAATGGACACCTACAATCAGCCCCAGCATTTT
J gene: TRBJ1-5
D gene: -
V gene: TRBV30
clone size: few

CDR3 protein: CASSPGAGGEYNEQFF
CDR3 DNA: TGTGCCAGTAGTCCCGGGGCGGGGGGCGAGTACAATGAGCAGTTCTTC
J gene: TRBJ2-1
D gene: TRBD2
V gene: TRBV19
clone size: -

CDR3 protein: CASSPRKDRGREKLFF
CDR3 DNA: TGCGCCAGCAGCCCCCGGAAGGACAGGGGGCGTGAAAAACTGTTTTTT
J gene: TRBJ1-4
D gene: TRBD1
V gene: TRBV4-3
clone size: once

CDR3 protein: CASSPWSTGELFF
CDR3 DNA: TGTGCCAGCAGCCCGTGGTCCACCGGGGAGCTGTTTTTT
J gene: TRBJ2-2
D gene: -
V gene: TRBV7-9
clone size: once

CDR3 protein: CASSLGQGDGYTF
CDR3 DNA: TGTGCCAGCAGTTTAGGACAGGGCGACGGCTACACCTTC
J gene: TRBJ1-2
D gene: TRBD1
V gene: TRBV12-3/TRBV12-4
clone size: -

CDR3 protein: CASSPDRGSFNQPQHF
CDR3 DNA: TGTGCCAGCAGCCCGGACAGGGGGTCCTTCAATCAGCCCCAGCATTTT
J gene: TRBJ1-5
D gene: TRBD1
V gene: TRBV27
clone size: -

CDR3 protein: CASSPGTVSYNEQFF
CDR3 DNA: TGTGCCAGCTCACCAGGGACAGTCTCCTACAATGAGCAGTTCTTC
J gene: TRBJ2-1
D gene: TRBD1
V gene: TRBV18
clone size: -

CDR3 protein: CASSTTGTGIQYF
CDR3 DNA: TGTGCCAGCAGCACAACAGGGACGGGCATTCAGTACTTC
J gene: TRBJ2-4
D gene: -
V gene: TRBV5-6
clone size: -

CDR3 protein: CASSLTSGGARETQYF
CDR3 DNA: TGTGCCAGCAGCTTAACTAGCGGGGGGGCTCGGGAGACCCAGTACTTC
J gene: TRBJ2-5
D gene: TRBD2
V gene: TRBV7-9
clone size: -

CDR3 protein: CASSAPIRDRATDTQYF
CDR3 DNA: TGTGCCAGCAGCGCGCCGATCCGGGACAGGGCCACAGATACGCAGTATTTT
J gene: TRBJ2-3
D gene: TRBD1
V gene: TRBV9
clone size: -

CDR3 protein: CASSQDQAGYTEAFF
CDR3 DNA: TGCGCCAGCAGCCAAGATCAGGCGGGGTACACTGAAGCTTTCTTT
J gene: TRBJ1-1
D gene: -
V gene: TRBV4-1
clone size: -

CDR3 protein: CASSYVQDNQPQHF
CDR3 DNA: TGTGCCAGCAGTTACGTACAGGACAATCAGCCCCAGCATTTT
J gene: TRBJ1-5
D gene: -
V gene: TRBV6-6
clone size: -

CDR3 protein: CAKDTRDEQYF
CDR3 DNA: TGTGCCAAAGACACCAGAGACGAGCAGTACTTC
J gene: TRBJ2-7
D gene: -
V gene: TRBV19
clone size: -

CDR3 protein: CASSLAGTGATEAFF
CDR3 DNA: TGTGCCAGCAGCCTCGCCGGGACAGGGGCCACTGAAGCTTTCTTT
J gene: TRBJ1-1
D gene: TRBD1
V gene: TRBV5-6
clone size: few

CDR3 protein: CASSENRGGREKLFF
CDR3 DNA: TGTGCCAGCAGTGAAAACAGGGGAGGACGCGAAAAACTGTTTTTT
J gene: TRBJ1-4
D gene: TRBD1
V gene: TRBV25-1
clone size: -

CDR3 protein: CASRVTRYGYTF
CDR3 DNA: TGTGCCAGCAGAGTGACACGGTATGGCTACACCTTC
J gene: TRBJ1-2
D gene: -
V gene: TRBV6-5
clone size: once